These T cell receptor beta chains were read from a single sample in a study of OX40 agonist ivuxolimab in advanced cancers. Clones were sequenced by immunoSEQ multiplex PCR, and TCRdb holds only the in-frame ones, with some missing. The repertoire holds around 94,000 clones, with 80% to 90% as singletons. The sample in question was CD4+ or CD8+ T cells sorted from blood, obtained in a trial of the OX40 agonist ivuxolimab. The source is an adult with an advanced solid tumor such as melanoma, head and neck, liver or kidney cancer. CDR3s include the opening cysteine and the closing phenylalanine or tryptophan. D genes are given only for firm matches. Clone size, where shown, is once, few, many, or a class for clones that have expanded.

V	J	size	D	DNA	CDR3
TRBV4-3	TRBJ2-7	NA	NA	TGCGCCAGCAGCCAACAGGGGCTGAGCTCCTACGAGCAGTACTTC	CASSQQGLSSYEQYF
TRBV5-6	TRBJ2-2	NA	TRBD1	TGTGCCAGCAGAAGAGGGACAGGGATTAACACCGGGGAGCTGTTTTTT	CASRRGTGINTGELFF
TRBV5-4	TRBJ2-5	NA	NA	TGTGCCAGCAGCTTGGCCGGCGGGCGAGGCCTTAAAGAGACCCAGTACTTC	CASSLAGGRGLKETQYF
TRBV6-7	TRBJ2-2	few	TRBD2	TGTGCCAGCAGTTACAAGGGCGGGGGGGCCCCGAACACCGGGGAGCTGTTTTTT	CASSYKGGGAPNTGELFF
TRBV7-9	TRBJ1-6	NA	NA	TGTGCCAGCAGCGTACAGGGTGGTTATTCACCCCTCCACTTT	CASSVQGGYSPLHF
TRBV2	TRBJ2-4	NA	NA	TGTGCCAGCAGGAGCGGGACAGTCCTAGCCAAAAACATTCAGTACTTC	CASRSGTVLAKNIQYF
TRBV11-2	TRBJ2-1	NA	NA	TGTGCCAGCAGCTTAGAGTCTGGCGGTCTGGTCAATGAGCAGTTCTTC	CASSLESGGLVNEQFF
TRBV28	TRBJ1-4	few	NA	TGTGCCAGCGGGAATGAAAAACTGTTTTTT	CASGNEKLFF
TRBV11-3	TRBJ2-1	NA	NA	TGTGCCAGCAGCAAAAGAAGCGAGGTGGGGTACAATGAGCAGTTCTTC	CASSKRSEVGYNEQFF
TRBV7-9	TRBJ1-1	few	NA	TGTGCCAGCAGCCCCATAGGGACGGAGAACACTGAAGCTTTCTTT	CASSPIGTENTEAFF
TRBV5-8	TRBJ2-2	NA	NA	TGTGCCAGCAGCTTGGGCGGCAGTAAAAGCACCGGGGAGCTGTTTTTT	CASSLGGSKSTGELFF